This T cell receptor (beta chain) was found in a study of T cells after yellow fever vaccination. At the level of the study: In the case of low-cell-number fractions, SMART-Seq v4 Ultra Low Input was used for preparation.

TCRdb reprocessed the 5' RACE reads via MiXCR and lists one record per CDR3 protein. This sample has 510,000 or so distinct CDR3 sequences, with 15% to 20% found just once. This clonotype was counted between two and nine times. The CDR3 has 16 amino acids. Looked up from germline, CDR1 is MNHEY and CDR2 is SMNVEV (reference sequence). Trimming at V came to 6 bases and at J to 1 base, leaving 9 bases not matched to a gene. This sequence was found in a man aged 30-40 years who received the YFV17D yellow fever vaccine. The chain is built from TRBV27 and TRBJ2-5; 9 bases are a match to TRBD2. Sequences were derived from PBMCs, sampled 15 days after the yellow fever booster vaccination. The CDR3 DNA reads TGTGCCAGCAGAAAGACTAGCGGCTTCCCCCAAGAGACCCAGTACTTC. This sequence encodes CASRKTSGFPQETQYF.